This is a list of T cell receptor beta chains from one sample in a study of T cells in tumors after PD-1 blockade. Some clones are missing from TCRdb's copy, which holds only in-frame ones; the method was immunoSEQ multiplex PCR. The sample shows 13,000 to 15,000 clones, around 62% of them seen only once. This specimen was tumor tissue, taken after anti-PD-1 treatment. The receptors were sampled from a human donor with cutaneous squamous cell carcinoma. Each CDR3 is given with its conserved first and last residue. The D gene is left open where the match is weak. The size of a clone is reported for some rows only, either as once, few or many, or as a class for expanded clones.

d_call	v_call	j_call	clone_size	cdr3_aa	cdr3_nt
-	TRBV27	TRBJ1-6	-	CASRNGGADSPLHF	TGTGCCAGCAGAAATGGTGGGGCAGATTCACCCCTCCACTTT
-	TRBV21-1	TRBJ2-2	few	CASSKNPGSPSTGELFF	TGTGCCAGCAGCAAAAACCCGGGCTCACCATCCACCGGGGAGCTGTTTTTT
TRBD2	TRBV28	TRBJ2-2	-	CASSVSGRRVTGELFF	TGTGCCAGCAGTGTTAGCGGGAGACGGGTCACCGGGGAGCTGTTTTTT
-	TRBV7-6	TRBJ1-5	-	CASSLSYNQPQHF	TGTGCCAGCAGCTTAAGTTACAATCAGCCCCAGCATTTT
-	TRBV7-9	TRBJ1-1	-	CASSLYREGAEAFF	TGTGCCAGCAGCCTTTACAGGGAGGGGGCTGAAGCTTTCTTT
TRBD1	TRBV27	TRBJ2-5	-	CASSIQGARRETQYF	TGTGCCAGCAGTATACAGGGGGCGCGGAGGGAGACCCAGTACTTC
TRBD1	TRBV10-3	TRBJ2-3	few	CAISGTGTDTQYF	TGTGCCATCAGTGGGACAGGGACAGATACGCAGTATTTT
-	TRBV29-1	TRBJ1-1	-	CSVDKGGAAEAFF	TGCAGCGTTGATAAGGGGGGGGCGGCTGAAGCTTTCTTT
TRBD2	TRBV2	TRBJ2-5	-	CASTRGASSGQETQYF	TGTGCCAGCACCCGAGGGGCTTCTAGCGGCCAAGAGACCCAGTACTTC
-	TRBV7-2	TRBJ2-3	-	CASSPEVVTDTQYF	TGTGCCAGCAGCCCAGAAGTGGTCACAGATACGCAGTATTTT
-	TRBV12-3/TRBV12-4	TRBJ1-2	few	CASSLQENYGYTF	TGTGCCAGCAGTTTACAGGAAAACTATGGCTACACCTTC
TRBD2	TRBV6-5	TRBJ2-3	few	CASSFSLAFATDTQYF	TGTGCCAGCAGTTTCTCACTAGCGTTTGCCACAGATACGCAGTATTTT
-	TRBV19	TRBJ1-1	-	CASSEQGRAREAFF	TGTGCCAGTAGTGAACAGGGTCGGGCCCGTGAAGCTTTCTTT
TRBD1	TRBV28	TRBJ2-7	-	CASSGAGGRYEQYF	TGTGCCAGCAGTGGGGCAGGGGGACGCTACGAGCAGTACTTC
TRBD2	TRBV3-1/TRBV3-2	TRBJ2-7	-	CASSPGLAGGREQYF	TGTGCCAGCAGCCCAGGACTAGCGGGGGGGCGCGAGCAGTACTTC
TRBD2	TRBV5-1	TRBJ2-2	-	CASSLAGGTGELFF	TGCGCCAGCAGCTTAGCGGGAGGAACCGGGGAGCTGTTTTTT
TRBD1	TRBV25-1	TRBJ1-1	-	CASSEGTVNTEAFF	TGTGCCAGCAGTGAAGGGACAGTGAACACTGAAGCTTTCTTT
TRBD2	TRBV3-1/TRBV3-2	TRBJ2-5	-	CASSQDLSGGRETQYF	TGTGCCAGCAGCCAAGATTTAAGCGGGGGGCGTGAGACCCAGTACTTC
TRBD2	TRBV11-3	TRBJ2-2	-	CASSLLGTILPGELFF	TGTGCCAGCAGCTTACTCGGGACTATCCTCCCCGGGGAGCTGTTTTTT
-	TRBV19	TRBJ2-1	-	CASSASRGFVNEQFF	TGTGCCAGTAGCGCGTCCAGGGGCTTCGTCAATGAGCAGTTCTTC
-	TRBV6-5	TRBJ1-2	few	CASSSQQGSTGYTF	TGTGCCAGCAGTAGTCAACAGGGTTCGACTGGCTACACCTTC
TRBD2	TRBV20-1	TRBJ2-7	-	CSASSPSGSYEQYF	TGCAGTGCTAGTAGCCCTAGCGGGTCCTACGAGCAGTACTTC
-	TRBV2	TRBJ2-2	-	CASRGRNSGTGELFF	TGTGCCAGCAGGGGGCGCAATTCGGGCACCGGGGAGCTGTTTTTT
-	TRBV2	TRBJ1-1	-	CASSEAREFEAFF	TGTGCCAGCAGTGAAGCTCGGGAATTTGAAGCTTTCTTT